Below, 14 T cell receptor beta chains from the same sample are listed, as sequenced in a study of CD8 T cells in Susac syndrome. Random hexamers served to reverse transcribe about 0.45 to 1 ug RNA. TCRdb reprocessed the immunoSEQ multiplex PCR reads with MiXCR, giving one entry per CDR3 protein. The table lists about 210,000 distinct CDR3 sequences, 95% of them singletons. Sequenced material: CD4+ T cells from PBMCs. These receptors all stem from a human donor with multiple sclerosis.

This chain uses TRBV5-6 with TRBJ2-7, with TRBD1 as a possible D gene (5 bases). Trimming left V 4 bases short and J 2 bases short, with 19 bases between. Germline CDR1 and CDR2: SGHDT and YYEEEE. The CDR3 length is 16 residues. This CDR3 is CASSPVHLRQPYEQYF. CDR3 nucleotide sequence: TGTGCCAGCAGCCCCGTTCATCTGAGACAGCCCTACGAGCAGTACTTC.

The chain links TRBV4-1 to TRBJ1-2; TRBD1 matches at 9 bases. The germline V gene has CDR1 MGHRA and CDR2 YSYEKL. This CDR3 has 14 residues. V shed 5 bases, J shed 8 bases, and the junction held 9 bases outside the gene matches. This chain's CDR3 is CASSYPGQGQGYTF. The CDR3 DNA reads as TGCGCCAGCAGCTATCCGGGACAGGGACAAGGCTACACCTTC.

Here the CDR3 reads CASSLAGGRQETQYF. CDR3 bases: TGTGCCAGCAGCTTAGCGGGAGGGCGGCAAGAGACCCAGTACTTC. The gene calls are TRBV6-5 and TRBJ2-5; 11 bases are a match to TRBD2. The CDR3 has 15 residues. CDR1 MNHEY and CDR2 SVGAGI come from the germline V gene. With V trimmed by 6 bases and J by 2 bases, 5 bases remained unmatched.

The CDR3 sequence is CASSPTTLSYNEQFF. The CDR3 DNA follows: TGTGCCAGCAGCCCAACCACCCTGTCCTACAATGAGCAGTTCTTC. The chain is built from TRBV3-1 and TRBJ2-1; the D is unclear. Looked up from germline, CDR1 is LGHDT and CDR2 is YNNKEL (reference sequence). This CDR3 region has 15 residues. The V and J ends lost 4 bases and 1 base respectively, with 11 bases between them.

This chain links TRBV6-6 with TRBJ2-6; perhaps TRBD1 as D (6 bases). Per the germline V gene, CDR1 is MNHNY and CDR2 is SVGAGI (reference sequence). Trimming cost V 0 bases and J 1 base, with 7 bases left between them. The CDR3 consists of 16 residues. The CDR3 DNA follows: TGTGCCAGCAGTTACTCGGGACAATCTGGGGCCAACGTCCTGACTTTC. This gives the protein CASSYSGQSGANVLTF.

The chain is built from TRBV15 and TRBJ1-4, with D possibly being TRBD1 (5 bases). Per germline, CDR1 LNHNV and CDR2 YYDKDF (reference sequence). The CDR3 loop spans 16 amino acids. Trimming removed 3 bases at V and 6 bases at J, with 17 bases between. The CDR3 DNA reads TGTGCCACCAGCAGGAGAAGAACTAGGGGAGATGAAAAACTGTTTTTT. Encoded protein: CATSRRRTRGDEKLFF.

The chain employs TRBV4-1 and TRBJ2-7; D is ambiguous. V was pared by 2 bases and J by 2 bases, with 22 bases between. The CDR3 covers 18 residues. CDR1 and CDR2 from the germline V gene are MGHRA and YSYEKL. The CDR3 DNA is TGCGCCAGCAGCCAAACCCAGACACAGACTCTTCTAACCTACGAGCAGTACTTC. Translating it yields CASSQTQTQTLLTYEQYF.

The CDR3 spells CASGPTISRATYEQYF. DNA for the CDR3: TGTGCTAGTGGTCCAACGATATCTCGGGCAACCTACGAGCAGTACTTC. V usage is TRBV12-5 and J usage is TRBJ2-7; no clear D. Germline V CDR1 and CDR2: LGHNT, FRNRAP. The CDR3 spans 16 residues. Between the trimmed V and J ends, which lost 5 bases and 2 bases, there was a span of 19 bases.

The chain's CDR3 is CASSPDRAGYTF. The CDR3 bases are TGTGCCAGCAGCCCGGACAGGGCCGGCTACACCTTC. The chain joins TRBV7-9 to TRBJ1-2, with 8 bases identical to TRBD1. Losses at the gene ends were 5 bases for V and 8 bases for J; bases not matched to a gene: 4. CDR3 length: 12 residues. Germline V gives CDR1 SEHNR, CDR2 FQNEAQ (reference sequence).

This rearrangement joins TRBV30 to TRBJ1-3; D is uncertain. V was cut by 4 bases and J by 7 bases, with 20 bases left in between. The CDR3 totals 15 residues. Per the germline V gene, CDR1 is GTSNPN and CDR2 is SVGIG (reference sequence). CDR3 sequence (DNA): TGTGCCTGGAACAAACAGAAATCGTTATGGAACACCATATATTTT. It encodes CAWNKQKSLWNTIYF. The variable domain in full, with the rest retrieved from reference TRBV30 and TRBJ1-3, is SQTIHQWPATLVQPVGSPLSLECTVEGTSNPNLYWYRQAAGRGLQLLFYSVGIGQISSEVPQNLSASRPQDRQFILSSKKLLLSDSGFYLCAWNKQKSLWNTIYFGEGSWLTVV.

The genes are TRBV5-1 and TRBJ2-1; 13 nucleotides line up with TRBD2. The CDR3 contains 16 residues. The trim removed 6 bases at V and 6 bases at J, leaving 9 bases unmatched. The germline V gene encodes CDR1 SGHRS and CDR2 YFSETQ. DNA of the CDR3: TGCGCCAGCAACCCCAGGACTAGCGGGAGTTTCAATGAGCAGTTCTTC. Its protein product is CASNPRTSGSFNEQFF.

The chain links TRBV19 to TRBJ2-6, with 7 bases aligning to TRBD1. This CDR3 is 16 amino acids long. The V gene end was trimmed by 8 bases and the J gene end by 2 bases; junction bases not matched to a gene: 9. Germline V lookup: CDR1 LNHDA, CDR2 SQIVND (reference sequence). CDR3 sequence: CASATGSSTGANVLTF. In nucleotides, the CDR3 is TGTGCCAGTGCGACAGGGAGTTCCACTGGGGCCAACGTCCTGACTTTC.

This sequence joins TRBV20-1 and TRBJ2-7; 15 bases agree with TRBD2. The CDR3 is 14 residues long. CDR1 is DFQATT, CDR2 SNEGSKA, per germline (reference sequence). V gave up 6 bases and J gave up 4 bases; unmatched junction bases: 4. The CDR3 is CSALGTSGRYEQYF. CDR3 nucleotide sequence: TGCAGTGCCCTGGGGACTAGCGGGAGGTACGAGCAGTACTTC.

This rearrangement joins TRBV30 to TRBJ1-2, with D perhaps matching TRBD1 (5 bases). CDR3 length: 12 amino acids. Deletions cut 6 bases from V and 4 bases from J, with 12 bases between. Germline-derived CDR1 and CDR2 are GTSNPN and SVGIG (reference sequence). The CDR3 loop is CACQGTGYGYTF. CDR3 sequence (DNA): TGTGCCTGTCAGGGAACAGGCTATGGCTACACCTTC.